This TCR beta chain was obtained from a study of early T cells in non-severe SARS-CoV-2 infection. TCRdb ran MiXCR on the 5' RACE reads and lists one entry per CDR3 protein. The data contain 79,000 or so distinct CDR3 sequences, around 13% of them singletons. The trim removed 6 bases at V and 7 bases at J, leaving 10 bases unmatched. The CDR3 spans 13 residues. Germline V CDR1 and CDR2: DFQATT, SNEGSKA (reference sequence). This rearrangement joins TRBV20-1 to TRBJ1-2, with TRBD1 matching 8 bases. The clonotype originates from an adult who was a healthcare worker with PCR-confirmed SARS-CoV-2 infection or an uninfected control (not recorded which). The sample comprised whole blood. CDR3 region: CSASGGSVSGYTF. In nucleotides, the CDR3 is TGCAGTGCGTCAGGGGGCTCGGTCTCTGGCTACACCTTC.